One and the same sample provided the 32 T cell receptor beta chains below, sequenced in a study of CD8 T cells in Susac syndrome. Reverse transcription of about 0.45 to 1 ug RNA was carried out with random hexamers. TCRdb reanalysed the immunoSEQ multiplex PCR reads using MiXCR and keeps one entry per CDR3 protein. Among 20,000 or so distinct CDR3 sequences listed, roughly 95% were seen once. Sequenced sample: CD8+ T cells from PBMCs. The receptors shown here come from a human donor in good health.

V is TRBV4-1 and J is TRBJ2-7, with D hard to call. The CDR3 is 14 amino acids. The ends were cut back, 0 bases at V and 3 bases at J, with 9 bases in the middle. Germline V CDR1 and CDR2: MGHRA, YSYEKL. For the CDR3, the DNA is TGCGCCAGCAGCCAAGAAGTGGGGTACTACGAGCAGTACTTC. Translating gives CASSQEVGYYEQYF.

The rearrangement uses TRBV29-1 and TRBJ1-1; TRBD1 agrees at 8 bases. CDR1 SQVTM and CDR2 ANQGSEA come from the germline V gene. V was pared by 6 bases and J by 11 bases, with 8 bases of the junction left unmatched. The CDR3 sequence is 11 residues long. The CDR3 DNA follows: TGCAGCGTCGACAGGGGAGGGTTCGCTTTCTTT. Encoded protein: CSVDRGGFAFF.

The rearrangement uses TRBV13 and TRBJ2-5, with a weak D call TRBD2 (6 bases). Trimming left V 4 bases short and J 1 base short, with 13 bases between. The CDR3 has 15 residues. CDR1 PRHDT and CDR2 FYEKMQ come from the germline V gene (reference sequence). The chain's CDR3 is CASSSRDSAQETQYF. The CDR3, as DNA: TGTGCCAGCAGCTCGCGGGACTCCGCCCAAGAGACCCAGTACTTC. The full variable domain, completed using reference TRBV13 and TRBJ2-5, is AAGVIQSPRHLIKEKRETATLKCYPIPRHDTVYWYQQGPGQDPQFLISFYEKMQSDKGSIPDRFSAQQFSDYHSELNMSSLELGDSALYFCASSSRDSAQETQYFGPGTRLLVL.

V gene TRBV4-3 combines with J gene TRBJ2-5; D possibly corresponds to TRBD1 (5 bases). CDR1 is LGHNA, CDR2 YSLEER, per germline. V gave up 4 bases and J gave up 5 bases, with 17 bases separating them. CDR3 size: 15 residues. The CDR3 reads CASSPRTHPRETQYF. CDR3 in DNA: TGCGCCAGCAGCCCTAGGACACACCCGAGGGAGACCCAGTACTTC.

A single count supports this clonotype. This chain connects TRBV12-3 or TRBV12-4 to TRBJ2-3; tentative D call: TRBD2 (5 bases). Trimming removed 5 bases at V and 0 bases at J, with 15 bases between. This CDR3 has 16 amino acids. CDR3 sequence reads: CASSLLGLQSTDTQYF. In nucleotides, the CDR3 is TGTGCCAGCAGTCTCCTCGGACTGCAAAGCACAGATACGCAGTATTTT.

The chain uses TRBV18 and TRBJ2-3, with TRBD2 matching 7 bases. The CDR3 consists of 17 residues. Germline V CDR1 and CDR2: KGHSH, LQKENI. The trim removed 2 bases at V and 4 bases at J, leaving 12 bases unmatched. The CDR3 is CASSPTFGREYPDTQYF. The CDR3 DNA reads as TGTGCCAGCTCACCAACGTTCGGGCGGGAGTACCCAGATACGCAGTATTTT.

The chain employs TRBV29-1 and TRBJ1-2; D remains ambiguous. This CDR3 comprises 13 residues. V was cut by 2 bases and J by 3 bases, with 10 bases left in between. CDR1 is SQVTM and CDR2 is ANQGSEA in the germline V gene. CDR3 sequence reads: CSVELGSDYGYTF. The CDR3 DNA sequence: TGCAGCGTTGAACTGGGATCCGACTATGGCTACACCTTC.

The chain links TRBV5-1 to TRBJ2-7; no definite D call. The CDR3 loop spans 14 amino acids. Trimming cost V 1 base and J 2 bases, with 10 bases left between them. Germline CDR1 is SGHRS and CDR2 is YFSETQ. CDR3 nucleotide sequence: TGCGCCAGCAGCTTGTTGGCACGAACCTACGAGCAGTACTTC. The encoded protein is CASSLLARTYEQYF.

V and J are TRBV10-3 and TRBJ2-7; TRBD1 is a possible D gene (5 bases). This CDR3 is built from 13 residues. V dropped 5 bases and J dropped 3 bases, with 11 bases sitting between them. Germline CDR1 ENHRY, CDR2 SYGVKD. CDR3 sequence: CAISIGQDYEQYV. CDR3 sequence (DNA): TGTGCCATCAGTATTGGACAAGACTACGAGCAGTACGTC.

The chain employs TRBV30 and TRBJ2-1; D possibly corresponds to TRBD2 (7 bases). The germline V and J ends were trimmed by 8 bases and 1 base, with 15 bases remaining between them. The CDR3 covers 14 residues. Per germline, CDR1 GTSNPN and CDR2 SVGIG (reference sequence). The CDR3 loop is CASLGRGSYNEQFF. The DNA of the CDR3 is TGTGCCAGTCTAGGGAGGGGGTCCTACAATGAGCAGTTCTTC.

The chain is built from TRBV11-2 and TRBJ2-3; D is unresolved. This CDR3 region has 11 residues. Trimming took 11 bases from V and 1 from J, leaving 7 bases between them. The germline gives CDR1 SGHAT, CDR2 FQNNGV. CDR3 residues: CAPYGTDTQYF. CDR3 bases: TGTGCCCCCTATGGCACAGATACGCAGTATTTT.

The chain has TRBV11-2 and TRBJ2-7; TRBD1 matches 7 bases. Per the germline V gene, CDR1 is SGHAT and CDR2 is FQNNGV. The CDR3 is 15 residues long. Trimming cost V 4 bases and J 0 bases; bases outside gene matches: 6. The CDR3 nucleotides are TGTGCCAGCAGCTATTATCGGGACAGCTCCTACGAGCAGTACTTC. Protein product: CASSYYRDSSYEQYF.

The chain has TRBV19 and TRBJ2-7; a possible D gene is TRBD2 (6 bases). Trimming stripped 5 bases from V and 0 bases from J, with 8 bases between. Germline assignment: CDR1 LNHDA and CDR2 SQIVND (reference sequence). The CDR3 length is 13 residues. The DNA for the CDR3 is TGTGCCAGTAGTGCGGGGCTCTCCTACGAGCAGTACGTC. Translating it yields CASSAGLSYEQYV.

The V call is TRBV29-1, the J call TRBJ2-3, with 7 bases matching TRBD2. The ends lost 6 bases at V and 0 bases at J; junction bases unmatched: 6. The CDR3 is 14 amino acids. Germline V gives CDR1 SQVTM, CDR2 ANQGSEA. CDR3 sequence (DNA): TGCAGCGTGGCGGGGGACCCTAGCACAGATACGCAGTATTTT. The encoded protein is CSVAGDPSTDTQYF.

This chain links TRBV19 with TRBJ1-1; 8 nucleotides align to TRBD1. Germline V CDR1 and CDR2: LNHDA, SQIVND (reference sequence). Losses at the gene ends were 5 bases for V and 4 bases for J; bases not matched to a gene: 6. The CDR3 is 14 residues long. CDR3 sequence reads: CASSLTGGGTEAFF. CDR3 bases: TGTGCCAGTAGTCTCACAGGGGGTGGCACTGAAGCTTTCTTT.

The rearrangement joins TRBV7-3 to TRBJ2-1; D remains ambiguous. With 4 bases removed from V and 10 bases from J, the gap between germline ends came to 11 bases. This CDR3 spans 12 amino acids. Germline V gene lookup returns CDR1 SGHTA and CDR2 FQGTGA. CDR3 coding DNA: TGTGCCAGCAGCTCACCCCCTGGGGAGCAGTTCTTC. Translation: CASSSPPGEQFF.

V usage is TRBV30 and J usage is TRBJ1-2, with unresolved D. The V end was cut by 0 bases, the J end by 4 bases, with 3 bases between. Per the germline V gene, CDR1 is GTSNPN and CDR2 is SVGIG (reference sequence). The CDR3 has 11 residues. The CDR3 nucleotides read TGTGCCTGGAGTGTTTTCTATGGCTACACCTTC. This encodes CAWSVFYGYTF.

The CDR3 DNA follows: TGTGCCAGCAGGGGAAAAGGGGTTTACAATGAGCAGTTCTTC. This gives the protein CASRGKGVYNEQFF. The V gene is TRBV27, the J gene TRBJ2-1; a weak D match, TRBD1 (5 bases). Germline CDR1 reads MNHEY; CDR2 reads SMNVEV (reference sequence). This CDR3 spans 14 amino acids. V gave up 6 bases and J gave up 4 bases, with 13 bases separating them.

The rearrangement joins TRBV10-2 to TRBJ1-1, with D unclear. The length of the CDR3 is 12 residues. The germline V gene encodes CDR1 WSHSY and CDR2 SAAADI. Trimming removed 4 bases at V and 2 bases at J, with 5 bases between. The CDR3 is CASSGGNTEAFF. The CDR3 DNA reads TGCGCCAGCAGTGGGGGAAACACTGAAGCTTTCTTT.

The chain employs TRBV27 and TRBJ1-5; D not certain. The germline CDR1 and CDR2 sequences are MNHEY and SMNVEV (reference sequence). The CDR3 spans 15 residues. V was pared by 6 bases and J by 4 bases, with 16 bases between. The CDR3 DNA is TGTGCCAGCAGACAAACCGGAGGGCTTAATCAGCCCCAGCATTTT. Amino acid sequence: CASRQTGGLNQPQHF.

The chain employs TRBV27 and TRBJ1-1; possible D gene TRBD1, 5 bases. Between the trimmed V and J ends, which lost 5 bases and 1 base, there was a span of 17 bases. The CDR3 sequence is 16 residues long. Looked up from germline, CDR1 is MNHEY and CDR2 is SMNVEV (reference sequence). CDR3 nucleotides: TGTGCCAGCAGTCCGTCCATGGGGGACTCGAACACTGAAGCTTTCTTT. This gives the protein CASSPSMGDSNTEAFF.

CDR3 amino acids: CARPSSCETQYF. The CDR3 DNA reads TGTGCCAGGCCTTCTTCGTGCGAGACCCAGTACTTC. The chain has TRBV14 and TRBJ2-5; D gene uncertain. There are 12 residues in the CDR3. From germline, CDR1 is SGHDN and CDR2 FVKESK. V lost 9 bases and J lost 5, with 13 bases in between.

V is TRBV7-9 and J is TRBJ2-1, with 7 bases aligning to TRBD2. Germline V gene lookup returns CDR1 SEHNR and CDR2 FQNEAQ (reference sequence). The J segment lost 5 bases and the V segment lost 5 bases, leaving 12 bases of the junction unmatched. The CDR3 has 16 amino acids. CDR3 loop: CASSPARGGSNNEQFF. CDR3 DNA: TGTGCCAGCAGCCCCGCGCGTGGCGGGAGTAACAATGAGCAGTTCTTC. The full variable domain, rest sourced from reference TRBV7-9 and TRBJ2-1, is DTGVSQNPRHKITKRGQNVTFRCDPISEHNRLYWYRQTLGQGPEFLTYFQNEAQLEKSRLLSDRFSAERPKGSFSTLEIQRTEQGDSAMYLCASSPARGGSNNEQFFGPGTRLTVL.

The chain employs TRBV30 and TRBJ1-5; possible D gene TRBD1, 5 bases. This CDR3 is 14 amino acids long. Germline V gene sequence: CDR1 GTSNPN, CDR2 SVGIG (reference sequence). V lost 1 base and J 4 bases, leaving 11 bases between the germline ends. DNA for the CDR3: TGTGCCTGGAGTGCGGGACGGCCAAATCAGCCCCAGCATTTT. This encodes CAWSAGRPNQPQHF.

The chain combines TRBV19 with TRBJ2-1, with no clear D. Trimming took off 5 bases at V and 0 bases at J, with 11 bases between the two ends. From germline, CDR1 is LNHDA and CDR2 SQIVND (reference sequence). This CDR3 is 15 amino acids long. CDR3 in amino acids: CASSGNLHSYNEQFF. DNA of the CDR3: TGTGCCAGTAGTGGGAACTTACACTCCTACAATGAGCAGTTCTTC. The whole variable domain, filled in from reference TRBV19 and TRBJ2-1, reads DGGITQSPKYLFRKEGQNVTLSCEQNLNHDAMYWYRQDPGQGLRLIYYSQIVNDFQKGDIAEGYSVSREKKESFPLTVTSAQKNPTAFYLCASSGNLHSYNEQFFGPGTRLTVL.

The chain combines TRBV7-9 with TRBJ2-5, with D tentatively TRBD1 (6 bases). Trimming removed 6 bases from V and 4 bases from J, with 18 bases in between. CDR3 length: 15 amino acids. The germline gives CDR1 SEHNR, CDR2 FQNEAQ (reference sequence). The CDR3 DNA reads as TGTGCCAGCAGTTCTCGGACAGCGTCTCGAGAGACCCAGTACTTC. This codes for CASSSRTASRETQYF.

The chain joins TRBV7-9 to TRBJ2-1; D might be TRBD1 (6 bases). V lost 3 bases and J 7 bases, leaving 19 bases between the germline ends. CDR1 is SEHNR and CDR2 is FQNEAQ in the germline V gene (reference sequence). CDR3 size: 16 residues. CDR3 nucleotides: TGTGCCAGCAGCTTGGGGGCGGCAGGCGCAAGGAATGAGCAGTTCTTC. This sequence encodes CASSLGAAGARNEQFF.

The J gene is TRBJ2-2, the V gene TRBV9, with TRBD1 matching 8 bases. The CDR3 runs to 16 residues. Losses at the gene ends were 2 bases for V and 1 base for J; bases not matched to a gene: 4. Germline V gives CDR1 SGDLS, CDR2 YYNGEE. CDR3 in DNA: TGTGCCAGCAGCGTTCGTGGGACAGGGAACACCGGGGAGCTGTTTTTT. This gives the protein CASSVRGTGNTGELFF.

The chain has TRBV5-1 and TRBJ2-7; D is tentatively TRBD1 or TRBD2 (5 bases each). Germline V gene data show CDR1 as SGHRS and CDR2 as YFSETQ. V dropped 0 bases and J dropped 1 base, with 11 bases sitting between them. The CDR3 spans 15 residues. The CDR3 loop reads CASSLARGASYEQYF. CDR3 DNA: TGCGCCAGCAGCTTGGCTCGGGGCGCTTCCTACGAGCAGTACTTC.

The table lists this clonotype with a count of one. This sequence joins TRBV29-1 and TRBJ1-1; 7 bases are shared with TRBD1. The CDR3 runs 13 residues. The germline V gene encodes CDR1 SQVTM and CDR2 ANQGSEA. Trimming removed 7 bases from V and 0 bases from J; junction bases left unmatched: 5. CDR3 nucleotides: TGCAGCGCCCAGGGGGGGCTGAACACTGAAGCTTTCTTT. Encoded protein: CSAQGGLNTEAFF.

CDR3 protein: CASKAPTSGRAREQFF. In DNA form, the CDR3 reads TGTGCCAGTAAGGCCCCGACTAGCGGGAGAGCCAGGGAGCAGTTCTTC. This sequence joins TRBV19 and TRBJ2-1; 12 bases fit TRBD2. Per germline, CDR1 LNHDA and CDR2 SQIVND (reference sequence). This CDR3 is built from 16 residues. V was clipped by 7 bases and J by 10 bases; unmatched bases: 14.

This chain connects TRBV3-1 to TRBJ2-1, with D perhaps TRBD2 (5 bases). This CDR3 has 14 amino acids. V was trimmed by 3 bases and J by 1 base, leaving 7 bases between them. The V gene's germline CDR1 is LGHDT and CDR2 YNNKEL (reference sequence). CDR3 nucleotide sequence: TGTGCCAGCAGCCATGCGGGTTCCTACAATGAGCAGTTCTTC. Translating gives CASSHAGSYNEQFF.